Ten or more counts support the clone carrying this T cell receptor beta chain. Amplification yielded TCR beta CDR3 regions, with RNA transcripts as the source. The HTBI set primed first-round TCR CDR3 RT-PCR. TCRdb redid the calling of the multiplex PCR reads with MiXCR, one entry per CDR3 protein. The repertoire holds 600,000 to 700,000 distinct CDR3 sequences, with around 15% as singletons. This record comes from a study of T cells in Graves' hyperthyroidism and ophthalmopathy. V dropped 2 bases and J dropped 4 bases, with 8 bases sitting between them. CDR3 length equals 13 residues. Germline V gives CDR1 MNHEY, CDR2 SVGEGT.

The receptor's source is a woman aged 40 to 50 with Graves' ophthalmopathy. This chain links TRBV6-2 or TRBV6-3 with TRBJ1-1; possibly TRBD1 for D (5 bases). The sequenced sample was blood. Written as DNA, the CDR3 is TGTGCCAGCAGTTACCGACAGACCACTGAAGCTTTCTTT. This encodes CASSYRQTTEAFF.